This entry concerns a single T cell receptor (beta chain). Its antigen is not identified. These data originate in a study of T cell responses to AZD1222 COVID-19 vaccine. Repertoires were generated with immunoSEQ multiplex PCR, while TCRdb's copy carries only in-frame clones and drops some. Here the sample spans about 70,000 clones, roughly 87% being singletons. The junction had 1 base not matched to a gene; V was cut back by 2 bases and J by 3 bases. The germline V gene has CDR1 MNHNS and CDR2 SASEGT. This CDR3 contains 15 residues. Study-wide points: Regions 160-218 and 743-854 held dominance among vaccine-associated CD4 TCRs, which spanned spike. The study sampled repertoires only after the peak T cell response. Two AZD1222 administrations were followed by greater Spike-specific TCR breadth and depth. The study identified only six AZD1222 recipients as seropositive at baseline.

The clonotype was recovered from an adult in good health. The chain combines TRBV6-1 with TRBJ2-5; TRBD2 matches at 12 bases. The sequencing here drew on peripheral blood, taken on day 0 of MenACWY control vaccination. The CDR3 is CASSELAGGEETQYF. The CDR3 DNA follows: TGTGCCAGCAGTGAACTAGCGGGGGGGGAAGAGACCCAGTACTTC.